The 13 T cell receptor beta chains listed next were all sequenced from one sample in a study of T cells and Merkel cell carcinoma outcomes. Some clones are missing from TCRdb's copy, which holds only in-frame ones; the method was immunoSEQ multiplex PCR. The table records 4,000 to 5,000 clones, more than 85% of them present only once. The sample comprised tumor tissue from Merkel cell carcinoma. The receptor set was obtained from a human donor with Merkel cell carcinoma.

This chain uses TRBV6-5 with TRBJ1-3; the D gene is possibly TRBD1 (6 bases). The CDR3 has 16 amino acids. Germline CDR1 and CDR2: MNHEY and SVGAGI. Trimming left V 4 bases short and J 2 bases short, with 15 bases between. The chain's CDR3 is CASSSSPTGAGNTIYF. CDR3 nucleotide sequence: TGTGCCAGCAGTTCATCCCCGACAGGAGCTGGAAACACCATATATTTT.

This clone has only one observation. CDR3 DNA sequence: TGTGCCAGCAGTTTAGGGCGGTGGAGCTATGGCTACACCTTC. Translating gives CASSLGRWSYGYTF. The rearrangement uses TRBV27 and TRBJ1-2; D is undetermined. The CDR3 loop spans 14 amino acids. V was trimmed by 2 bases and J by 4 bases, leaving 11 bases between them. The germline V gene encodes CDR1 MNHEY and CDR2 SMNVEV (reference sequence).

This chain joins TRBV6-5 and TRBJ1-2, with D perhaps matching TRBD1 (5 bases). V gave up 8 bases and J gave up 8 bases, with 24 bases separating them. There are 15 residues in the CDR3. Germline V gives CDR1 MNHEY, CDR2 SVGAGI. The CDR3 region has the DNA TGTGCCAGCGGGATCTCAGGTTCCCAAGGGGAAGGCTACACCTTC. Translating it yields CASGISGSQGEGYTF.

This chain joins TRBV11-2 and TRBJ1-1, with 9 bases aligning to TRBD1. Germline CDR1 SGHAT, CDR2 FQNNGV. The CDR3 length is 17 residues. The V and J ends lost 5 bases and 5 bases, in that order; junction bases with no gene match: 15. The CDR3 nucleotides are TGTGCCAGCAGCAGGACAGGGGCACTAGAAAAGGGGACTGAAGCTTTCTTT. Translating gives CASSRTGALEKGTEAFF.

The rearrangement uses TRBV7-2 and TRBJ1-4, with 11 positions matching TRBD1. Germline values: CDR1 SGHTA, CDR2 FQGNSA. The CDR3 consists of 15 residues. V was pared by 2 bases and J by 7 bases, with 3 bases of the junction left unmatched. The CDR3 sequence: CASSLYGTGGEKLFF. The CDR3 DNA is TGTGCCAGCAGCTTATATGGGACAGGGGGTGAAAAACTGTTTTTT.

The chain combines TRBV5-1 with TRBJ2-7; the match to TRBD1 covers 7 bases. Germline V gene sequence: CDR1 SGHRS, CDR2 YFSETQ. V lost 4 bases, J lost 0 bases, and 7 bases stayed unmatched. The CDR3 consists of 15 residues. The CDR3: CASSPDPGGSYEQYF. CDR3 coding DNA: TGCGCCAGCAGCCCCGACCCAGGGGGCTCCTACGAGCAGTACTTC. The full variable domain, its missing parts supplied by reference TRBV5-1 and TRBJ2-7, is KAGVTQTPRYLIKTRGQQVTLSCSPISGHRSVSWYQQTPGQGLQFLFEYFSETQRNKGNFPGRFSGRQFSNSRSEMNVSTLELGDSALYLCASSPDPGGSYEQYFGPGTRLTVT.

V usage is TRBV19 and J usage is TRBJ1-1; tentatively, D is TRBD1 (6 bases). The CDR3 extends over 15 amino acids. V was pared by 5 bases and J by 0 bases, with 13 bases between. Germline CDR1 LNHDA, CDR2 SQIVND (reference sequence). CDR3 sequence: CASSPSQGLNTEAFF. CDR3 DNA: TGTGCCAGTAGTCCATCTCAGGGGCTGAACACTGAAGCTTTCTTT.

The chain couples TRBV5-1 to TRBJ2-5, with D uncertain. V lost 0 bases to trimming and J lost 4 bases, with 13 bases between them. Germline V gene sequence: CDR1 SGHRS, CDR2 YFSETQ. The CDR3 totals 15 residues. CDR3: CASSLAPGGVETQYF. In DNA, the CDR3 is TGCGCCAGCAGCTTGGCCCCCGGTGGGGTAGAGACCCAGTACTTC. The complete variable domain, with remaining parts taken from reference TRBV5-1 and TRBJ2-5, reads KAGVTQTPRYLIKTRGQQVTLSCSPISGHRSVSWYQQTPGQGLQFLFEYFSETQRNKGNFPGRFSGRQFSNSRSEMNVSTLELGDSALYLCASSLAPGGVETQYFGPGTRLLVL.

The chain has TRBV19 and TRBJ1-1; D is unresolved. Germline V gene sequence: CDR1 LNHDA, CDR2 SQIVND (reference sequence). The CDR3 consists of 13 residues. The V end was cut by 5 bases, the J end by 0 bases, with 7 bases between. The CDR3 sequence: CASSLTVNTEAFF. As DNA, the CDR3 is TGTGCCAGTAGTCTAACAGTGAACACTGAAGCTTTCTTT.

In nucleotides, the CDR3 is TGTGCCAGCAGTGGGGACCCCAGGGCAGCTCGGGAGACCCAGTACTTC. It codes for CASSGDPRAARETQYF. The V gene is TRBV6-1, the J gene TRBJ2-5; D assignment may be TRBD1 or TRBD2 (5 bases each). CDR3 length: 16 residues. Germline assignment: CDR1 MNHNS and CDR2 SASEGT. Trimming left V 4 bases short and J 5 bases short, with 20 bases between.

This clone has just a few counts. This chain joins TRBV14 and TRBJ1-2; unclear D gene. Germline CDR1 and CDR2: SGHDN and FVKESK. Trimming took off 1 base at V and 8 bases at J, with 8 bases between the two ends. The CDR3 is made up of 12 amino acids. This CDR3 is CASSQVPGGYTF. In DNA, the CDR3 is TGTGCCAGCAGCCAAGTTCCGGGGGGCTACACCTTC.

This clone came up once. V usage is TRBV7-2 and J usage is TRBJ1-2, with D uncertain. V shed 2 bases and J shed 0 bases, with 10 bases lying between them. The germline gives CDR1 SGHTA, CDR2 FQGNSA. This CDR3 is built from 15 residues. The CDR3: CASSLNPTANYGYTF. The CDR3 DNA reads TGTGCCAGCAGCTTAAACCCGACTGCTAACTATGGCTACACCTTC.

On this clone: One end of the junction is discordant with germline, which a read error may explain. This same CDR3 is encoded by further DNA sequences in the sample. The chain employs TRBV4-3 and TRBJ1-2; D is unclear. Germline CDR1 reads LGHNA; CDR2 reads YSLEER. This CDR3 region has 14 residues. CDR3 bases: TGCGCCAGTAGCCAAAAAGCAGTCTTCTATGGCTACACCTTC. It encodes CASSQKAVFYGYTF.